Below, 2 T cell receptor beta chains from the same sample are listed, as sequenced in a study of OX40 agonist ivuxolimab in advanced cancers. Profiling relied on immunoSEQ multiplex PCR, and the TCRdb table lists in-frame clones only, not all of them. The sample comprises tens of thousands of clones, 85% to 90% of which are singletons, and 2% to 2.5% rests with the top ten. The material was CD4+ or CD8+ T cells sorted from blood, obtained in a trial of the OX40 agonist ivuxolimab. These TCRs come from an adult with an advanced solid tumor such as melanoma, head and neck, liver or kidney cancer.

The sample holds one count of this clone. The V and J genes are TRBV18 and TRBJ2-3, with 8 bases identical to TRBD2. The CDR3 length is 16 residues. Trimming cost V 1 base and J 0 bases; bases outside gene matches: 3. Germline CDR1 KGHSH, CDR2 LQKENI. The CDR3 reads CASSPLAGLSTDTQYF. CDR3 DNA: TGTGCCAGCTCACCACTAGCGGGGCTCAGCACAGATACGCAGTATTTT.

This chain joins TRBV7-8 and TRBJ2-1, with D possibly being TRBD1 or TRBD2 (6 bases each). This CDR3 comprises 15 residues. Germline values: CDR1 SGHVS, CDR2 FQNEAQ. The ends were cut back, 1 base at V and 6 bases at J, with 13 bases in the middle. CDR3 protein: CASSLGSRGVNEQFF. DNA of the CDR3: TGTGCCAGCAGCTTAGGATCTAGGGGGGTCAATGAGCAGTTCTTC.